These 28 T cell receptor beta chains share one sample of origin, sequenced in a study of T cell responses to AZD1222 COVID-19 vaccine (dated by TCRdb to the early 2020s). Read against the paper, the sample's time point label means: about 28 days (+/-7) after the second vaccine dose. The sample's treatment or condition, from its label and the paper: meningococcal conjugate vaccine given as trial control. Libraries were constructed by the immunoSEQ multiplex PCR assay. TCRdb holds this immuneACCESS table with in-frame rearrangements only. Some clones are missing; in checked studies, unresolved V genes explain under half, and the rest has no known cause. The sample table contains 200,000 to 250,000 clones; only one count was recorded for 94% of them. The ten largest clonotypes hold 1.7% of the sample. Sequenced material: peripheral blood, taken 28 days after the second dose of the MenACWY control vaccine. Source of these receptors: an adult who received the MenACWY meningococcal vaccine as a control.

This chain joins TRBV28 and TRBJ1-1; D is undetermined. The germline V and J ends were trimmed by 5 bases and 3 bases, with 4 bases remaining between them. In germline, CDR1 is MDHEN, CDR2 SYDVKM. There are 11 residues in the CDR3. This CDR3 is CASSRHTEAFF. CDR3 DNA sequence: TGTGCCAGCAGTCGCCACACTGAAGCTTTCTTT. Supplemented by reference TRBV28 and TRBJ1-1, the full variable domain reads DVKVTQSSRYLVKRTGEKVFLECVQDMDHENMFWYRQDPGLGLRLIYFSYDVKMKEKGDIPEGYSVSREKKERFSLILESASTNQTSMYLCASSRHTEAFFGQGTRLTVV.

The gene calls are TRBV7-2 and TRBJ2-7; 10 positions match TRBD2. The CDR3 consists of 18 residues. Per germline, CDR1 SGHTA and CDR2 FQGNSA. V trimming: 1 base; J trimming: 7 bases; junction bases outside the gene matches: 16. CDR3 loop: CASSLGAGGLAGVVEQYF. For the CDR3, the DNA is TGTGCCAGCAGCTTAGGAGCAGGGGGGCTAGCGGGAGTAGTAGAGCAGTACTTC.

Here the CDR3 reads CASKGRDRGYNEQFF. Written as DNA, the CDR3 is TGCGCCAGCAAAGGCCGGGACAGGGGCTACAATGAGCAGTTCTTC. The chain joins TRBV5-1 to TRBJ2-1; 10 bases align to TRBD1. V lost 6 bases, J lost 3 bases, and 6 bases stayed unmatched. Per germline, CDR1 SGHRS and CDR2 YFSETQ. The length of the CDR3 is 15 residues.

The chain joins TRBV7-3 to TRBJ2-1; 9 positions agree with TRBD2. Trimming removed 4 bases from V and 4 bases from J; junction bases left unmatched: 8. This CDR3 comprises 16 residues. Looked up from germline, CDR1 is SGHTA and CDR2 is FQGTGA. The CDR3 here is CASSSVAGELYNEQFF. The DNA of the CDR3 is TGTGCCAGCAGCTCTGTAGCGGGGGAGCTTTACAATGAGCAGTTCTTC.

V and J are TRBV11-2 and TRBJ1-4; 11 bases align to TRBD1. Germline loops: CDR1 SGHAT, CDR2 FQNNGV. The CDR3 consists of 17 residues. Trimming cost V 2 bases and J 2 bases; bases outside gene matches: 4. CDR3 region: CASSLRDRGVTNEKLFF. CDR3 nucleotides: TGTGCCAGCAGCTTAAGGGACAGGGGGGTCACTAATGAAAAACTGTTTTTT. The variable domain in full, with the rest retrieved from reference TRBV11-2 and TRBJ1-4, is EAGVAQSPRYKIIEKRQSVAFWCNPISGHATLYWYQQILGQGPKLLIQFQNNGVVDDSQLPKDRFSAERLKGVDSTLKIQPAKLEDSAVYLCASSLRDRGVTNEKLFFGSGTQLSVL.

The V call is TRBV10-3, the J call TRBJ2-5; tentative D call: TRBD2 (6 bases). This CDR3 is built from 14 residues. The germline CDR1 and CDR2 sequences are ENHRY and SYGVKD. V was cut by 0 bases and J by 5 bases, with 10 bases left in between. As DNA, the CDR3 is TGTGCCATCAGTGAGTCTCCTAGCGCGGAGACCCAGTACTTC. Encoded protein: CAISESPSAETQYF.

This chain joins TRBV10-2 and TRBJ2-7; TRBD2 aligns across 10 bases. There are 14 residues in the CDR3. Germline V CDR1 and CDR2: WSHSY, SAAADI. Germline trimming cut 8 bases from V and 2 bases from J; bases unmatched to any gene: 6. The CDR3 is CASRLAGEPYEQYF. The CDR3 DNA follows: TGCGCCAGCCGGCTAGCGGGAGAACCCTACGAGCAGTACTTC.

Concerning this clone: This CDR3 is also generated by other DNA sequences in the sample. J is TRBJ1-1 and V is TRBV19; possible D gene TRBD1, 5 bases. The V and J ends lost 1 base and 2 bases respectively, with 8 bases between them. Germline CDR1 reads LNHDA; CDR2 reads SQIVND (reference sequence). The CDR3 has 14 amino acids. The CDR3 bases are TGTGCCAGTAGTATAGTGGGACTTAACACTGAAGCTTTCTTT. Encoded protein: CASSIVGLNTEAFF.

The CDR3 sequence is CASSPNAGQGYEKLFF. The CDR3 region has the DNA TGTGCCAGCAGCCCAAACGCCGGGCAGGGGTATGAAAAACTGTTTTTT. The genes are TRBV5-6 and TRBJ1-4; the D gene is possibly TRBD1 (6 bases). V lost 4 bases and J lost 6, with 19 bases in between. The CDR3 is 16 residues long. Germline V lookup: CDR1 SGHDT, CDR2 YYEEEE.

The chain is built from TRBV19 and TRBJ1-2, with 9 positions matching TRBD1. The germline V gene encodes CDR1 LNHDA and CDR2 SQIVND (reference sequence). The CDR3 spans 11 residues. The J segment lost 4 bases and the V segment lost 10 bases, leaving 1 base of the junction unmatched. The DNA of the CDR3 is TGTGCCACGGGACAGGGCTATGGCTACACCTTC. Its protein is CATGQGYGYTF.

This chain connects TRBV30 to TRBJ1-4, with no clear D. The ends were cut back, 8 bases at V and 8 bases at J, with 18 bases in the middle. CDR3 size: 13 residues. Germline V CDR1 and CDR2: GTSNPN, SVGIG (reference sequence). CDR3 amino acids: CAVGYSVLEKLFF. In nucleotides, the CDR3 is TGTGCCGTAGGGTACAGCGTTTTGGAAAAACTGTTTTTT.

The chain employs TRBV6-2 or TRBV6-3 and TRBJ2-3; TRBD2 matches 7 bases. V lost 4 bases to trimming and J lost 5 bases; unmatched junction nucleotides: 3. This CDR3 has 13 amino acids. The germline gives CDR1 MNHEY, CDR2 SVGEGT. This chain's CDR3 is CASSSSGVDTQYF. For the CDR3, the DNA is TGTGCCAGCAGTTCGAGCGGGGTAGATACGCAGTATTTT.

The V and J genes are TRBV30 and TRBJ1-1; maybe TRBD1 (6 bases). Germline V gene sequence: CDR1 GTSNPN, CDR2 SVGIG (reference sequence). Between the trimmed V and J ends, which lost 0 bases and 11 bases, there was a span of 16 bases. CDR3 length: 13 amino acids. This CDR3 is CAWSVRGTGRAFF. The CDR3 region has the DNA TGTGCCTGGAGTGTAAGGGGAACAGGGCGGGCTTTCTTT.

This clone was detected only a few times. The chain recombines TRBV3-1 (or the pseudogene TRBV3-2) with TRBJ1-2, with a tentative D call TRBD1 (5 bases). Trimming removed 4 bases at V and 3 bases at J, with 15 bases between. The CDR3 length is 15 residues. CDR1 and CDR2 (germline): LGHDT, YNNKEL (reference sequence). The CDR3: CASSRRIGDHYGYTF. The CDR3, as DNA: TGTGCCAGCAGCCGCCGTATAGGGGATCACTATGGCTACACCTTC.

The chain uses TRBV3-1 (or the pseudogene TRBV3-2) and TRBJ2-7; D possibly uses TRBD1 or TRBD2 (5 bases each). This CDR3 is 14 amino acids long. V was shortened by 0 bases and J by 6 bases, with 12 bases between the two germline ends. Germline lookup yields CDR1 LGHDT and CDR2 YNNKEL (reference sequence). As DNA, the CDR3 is TGTGCCAGCAGCCAAGACAGGGAGACCAGCGAGCAGTACTTC. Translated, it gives CASSQDRETSEQYF.

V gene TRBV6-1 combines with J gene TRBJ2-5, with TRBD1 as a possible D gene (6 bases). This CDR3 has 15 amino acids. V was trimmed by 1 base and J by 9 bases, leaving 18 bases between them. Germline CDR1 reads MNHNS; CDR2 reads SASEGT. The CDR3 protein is CASSEEGVGYEAQYF. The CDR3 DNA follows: TGTGCCAGCAGTGAAGAGGGGGTGGGGTATGAGGCCCAGTACTTC.

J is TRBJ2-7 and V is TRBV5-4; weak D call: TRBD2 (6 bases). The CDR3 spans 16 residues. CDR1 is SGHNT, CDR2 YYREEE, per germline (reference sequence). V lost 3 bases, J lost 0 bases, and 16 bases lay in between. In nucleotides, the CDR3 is TGTGCCAGCAGCTCCTGGGGACTCCAGAGCTCCTACGAGCAGTACTTC. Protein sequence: CASSSWGLQSSYEQYF.

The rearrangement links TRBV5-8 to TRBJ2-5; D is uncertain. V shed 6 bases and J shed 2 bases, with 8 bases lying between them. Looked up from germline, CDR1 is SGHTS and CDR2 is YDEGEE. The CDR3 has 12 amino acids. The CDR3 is CASNWEQETQYF. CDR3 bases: TGTGCCAGCAACTGGGAACAAGAGACCCAGTACTTC.

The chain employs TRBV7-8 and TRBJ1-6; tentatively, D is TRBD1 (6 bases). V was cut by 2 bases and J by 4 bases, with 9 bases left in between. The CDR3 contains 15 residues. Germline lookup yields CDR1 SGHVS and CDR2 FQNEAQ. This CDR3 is CASSLSQGYNSPLHF. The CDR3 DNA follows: TGTGCCAGCAGCTTATCCCAGGGGTATAATTCACCCCTCCACTTT.

CDR3 amino acids: CASSLPRGNNEKLFF. The CDR3 nucleotides read TGTGCCAGCAGCTTACCCCGCGGAAATAATGAAAAACTGTTTTTT. The J gene is TRBJ1-4, the V gene TRBV7-2; D ambiguous. The ends were cut back, 2 bases at V and 4 bases at J, with 11 bases in the middle. The CDR3 spans 15 residues. Per the germline V gene, CDR1 is SGHTA and CDR2 is FQGNSA.

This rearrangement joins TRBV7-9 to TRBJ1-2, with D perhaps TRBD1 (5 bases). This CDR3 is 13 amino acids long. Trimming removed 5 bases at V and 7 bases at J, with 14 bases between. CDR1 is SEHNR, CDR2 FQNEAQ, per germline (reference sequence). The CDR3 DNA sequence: TGTGCCAGCAGCCCCCCCGACAGAGTTGGCTACACCTTC. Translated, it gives CASSPPDRVGYTF. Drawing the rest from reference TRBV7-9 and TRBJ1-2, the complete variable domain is DTGVSQNPRHKITKRGQNVTFRCDPISEHNRLYWYRQTLGQGPEFLTYFQNEAQLEKSRLLSDRFSAERPKGSFSTLEIQRTEQGDSAMYLCASSPPDRVGYTFGSGTRLTVV.

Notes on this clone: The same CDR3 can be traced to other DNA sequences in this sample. Here the CDR3 DNA reads TGCGCCAGCAGCTTGAGTAGCAGCTACGAGCAGTACTTC. It encodes CASSLSSSYEQYF. This sequence joins TRBV5-1 and TRBJ2-7; D gene unclear. The germline gives CDR1 SGHRS, CDR2 YFSETQ. The CDR3 loop spans 13 amino acids. Trimming took 1 base from V and 3 from J, leaving 8 bases between them.

The CDR3: CASSSSGGHPEQYF. As DNA, the CDR3 is TGTGCCAGCAGCTCGAGCGGGGGCCACCCCGAGCAGTACTTC. This chain connects TRBV7-3 to TRBJ2-7; 8 bases map to TRBD2. Trimming took 4 bases from V and 6 from J; bases not matched to a gene: 8. The CDR3 length is 14 residues. CDR1 and CDR2 (germline): SGHTA, FQGTGA. Complete variable domain (other parts from reference TRBV7-3 and TRBJ2-7): GAGVSQTPSNKVTEKGKYVELRCDPISGHTALYWYRQSLGQGPEFLIYFQGTGAADDSGLPNDRFFAVRPEGSVSTLKIQRTERGDSAVYLCASSSSGGHPEQYFGPGTRLTVT.

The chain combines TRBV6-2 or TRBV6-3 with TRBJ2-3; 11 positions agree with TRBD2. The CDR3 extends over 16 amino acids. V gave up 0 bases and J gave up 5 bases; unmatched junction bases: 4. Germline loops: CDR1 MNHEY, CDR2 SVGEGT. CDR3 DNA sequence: TGTGCCAGCAGTTACTCGGCTAGCGGGGGGTTAGATACGCAGTATTTT. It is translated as CASSYSASGGLDTQYF.

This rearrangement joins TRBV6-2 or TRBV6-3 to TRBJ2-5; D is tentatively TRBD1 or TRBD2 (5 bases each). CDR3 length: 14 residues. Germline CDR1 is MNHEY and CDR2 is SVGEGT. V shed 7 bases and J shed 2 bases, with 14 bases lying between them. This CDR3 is CASTPRDPQETQYF. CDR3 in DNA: TGTGCCAGCACCCCCAGGGACCCACAAGAGACCCAGTACTTC.

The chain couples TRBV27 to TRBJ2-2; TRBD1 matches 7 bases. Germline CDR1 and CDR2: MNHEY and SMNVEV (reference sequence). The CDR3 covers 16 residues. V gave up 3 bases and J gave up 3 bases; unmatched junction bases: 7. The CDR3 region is CASSLILTGHTGELFF. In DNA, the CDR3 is TGTGCCAGCAGTTTGATCCTGACAGGGCACACCGGGGAGCTGTTTTTT.

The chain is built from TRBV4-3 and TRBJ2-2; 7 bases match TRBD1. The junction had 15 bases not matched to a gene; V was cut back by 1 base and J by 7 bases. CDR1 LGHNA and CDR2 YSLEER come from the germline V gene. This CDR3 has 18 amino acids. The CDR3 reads CASSQGSPRATGDGELFF. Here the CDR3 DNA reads TGCGCCAGCAGCCAAGGTTCCCCCCGGGCCACAGGGGACGGGGAGCTGTTTTTT.

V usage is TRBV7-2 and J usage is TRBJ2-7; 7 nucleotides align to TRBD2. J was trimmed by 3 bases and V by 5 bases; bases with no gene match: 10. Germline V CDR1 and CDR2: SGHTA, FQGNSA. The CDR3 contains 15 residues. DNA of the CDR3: TGTGCCAGCAGCGCCAAACCGGGACTAAACTACGAGCAGTACTTC. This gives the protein CASSAKPGLNYEQYF. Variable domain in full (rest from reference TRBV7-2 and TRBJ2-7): GAGVSQSPSNKVTEKGKDVELRCDPISGHTALYWYRQSLGQGLEFLIYFQGNSAPDKSGLPSDRFSAERTGGSVSTLTIQRTQQEDSAVYLCASSAKPGLNYEQYFGPGTRLTVT.